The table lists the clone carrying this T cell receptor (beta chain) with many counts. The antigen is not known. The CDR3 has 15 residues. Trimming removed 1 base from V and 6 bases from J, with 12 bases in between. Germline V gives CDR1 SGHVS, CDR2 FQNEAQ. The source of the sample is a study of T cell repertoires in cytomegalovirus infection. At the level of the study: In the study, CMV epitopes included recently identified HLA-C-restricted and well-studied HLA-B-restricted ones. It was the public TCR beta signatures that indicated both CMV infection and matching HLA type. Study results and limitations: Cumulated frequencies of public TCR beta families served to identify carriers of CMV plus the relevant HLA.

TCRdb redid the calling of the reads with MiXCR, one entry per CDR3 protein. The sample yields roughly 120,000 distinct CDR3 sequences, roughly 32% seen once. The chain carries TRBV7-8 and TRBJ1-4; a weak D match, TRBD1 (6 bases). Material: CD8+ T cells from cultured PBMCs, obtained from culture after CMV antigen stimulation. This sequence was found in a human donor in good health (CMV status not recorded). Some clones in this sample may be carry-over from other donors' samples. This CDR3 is CASSLEDRSYEKLFF. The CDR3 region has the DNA TGTGCCAGCAGCTTAGAGGACAGAAGCTATGAAAAACTGTTTTTT.